Listed below are T cell receptor beta chains from one sample, sequenced in a study of T cell repertoires in aging, cancer and after chemotherapy. TCRdb called the multiplex PCR reads again in MiXCR, with one record for every CDR3 protein. The data contain around 17,000 distinct CDR3 sequences, about 50% of them seen just once; the ten biggest clones take up approximately 10%. The sample taken for sequencing was blood. The receptors derive from a human donor in good health. Both conserved end residues are trimmed from each CDR3. A clone size is listed for some rows: how often the clone was seen (once, few, many), or a class if it is expanded.

>few|TRBJ2-2|TRBV27
ATSGSSGELF
>-|TRBJ2-7|TRBV5-4
ASSSKTGTAYEQY
>medium-sized|TRBJ2-3|TRBV29-1
SVETANTDTQY
>-|TRBJ1-1|TRBV19
ASMVPLGRVSHMNTEAF
>medium-sized|TRBJ2-5|TRBV29-1
SHRVTQETQY
>-|TRBJ2-7|TRBV19
ASSIGQGFEQY
>few|TRBJ2-7|TRBV6-5
ASSYSKVHEQY
>medium-sized|TRBJ2-6|TRBV29-1
SVMGLVWANVLT
>-|TRBJ2-2|TRBV30
AWRAFLAGGNTGELF
>-|TRBJ1-6|TRBV27
ASSLGKRSYNSPLH
>medium-sized|TRBJ2-3|TRBV29-1
SVGGQGPDTQY
>-|TRBJ2-1|TRBV19
ATWGGTGVYNEQF
>-|TRBJ2-1|TRBV7-3
ASSLAGGTLYNEQF
>medium-sized|TRBJ2-3|TRBV6-1
ASSEPTGTDTQY
>-|TRBJ2-2|TRBV19
ASWDRENTGELF
>few|TRBJ1-1|TRBV29-1
SVETGERAEAF
>-|TRBJ2-3|TRBV6-5
ASSFQLAADTQY
>-|TRBJ2-6|TRBV19
ASRPGGGANVLT
>-|TRBJ2-3|TRBV30
AWSRGSYQEDTQY
>few|TRBJ1-2|TRBV27
ASSSGDRGGGGYT
>-|TRBJ2-7|TRBV27
ASSRSGRGASGGQY
>-|TRBJ2-5|TRBV27
VSAKSLLQETQY
>medium-sized|TRBJ2-5|TRBV29-1
SVGGTRTQETQY
>-|TRBJ2-3|TRBV18
ASSGEADTQY
>-|TRBJ2-1|TRBV5-6
ASSLELVEYNEQF
>few|TRBJ2-2|TRBV27
ASSLLAGNTGELF
>-|TRBJ2-6|TRBV6-4
ASSGTGGAGANVLT
>few|TRBJ2-7|TRBV15
ATSAAVSYEQY
>-|TRBJ2-5|TRBV30
AWSVQVGVETQY
>-|TRBJ2-7|TRBV6-5
ASSYGTIRGEQY
>-|TRBJ2-1|TRBV12-3/TRBV12-4
ASRGLAIYNEQF
>-|TRBJ2-1|TRBV20-1
SATRNNEQF
>-|TRBJ2-1|TRBV19
ASSLVTGTTLYNEQF
>-|TRBJ2-7|TRBV6-2/TRBV6-3
ASSYGASGYEQY
>-|TRBJ2-5|TRBV12-3/TRBV12-4
ASSSLDRETQY
>-|TRBJ2-2|TRBV19
ASSPGTGESGELF
>-|TRBJ2-6|TRBV12-3/TRBV12-4
ASTRQGAGANVLT
>-|TRBJ2-4|TRBV24-1
ATSDRPGDIQY
>-|TRBJ2-2|TRBV6-1
ASSDRRERSTGELF
>-|TRBJ2-1|TRBV18
ASSPNQGGVTNEQF
>-|TRBJ2-1|TRBV5-6
ASSLLQAYNEQF
>-|TRBJ2-1|TRBV6-5
ASSALAEGDYNEQF
>-|TRBJ1-3|TRBV5-5
ASSLVFPGDGNTIY
>once|TRBJ2-5|TRBV7-5
ISVSEGAGLAGETQY
>-|TRBJ2-1|TRBV15
ATSVWTSGRNNEQF
>-|TRBJ2-1|TRBV6-2/TRBV6-3
ASSYSPVSGIYNEQF